Sequencing of this T cell receptor beta chain was carried out in a study of cytomegalovirus exposure and HLA in healthy donors. Findings and caveats of the study: Certain indistinguishable V segments, among them TRBV6-2 and TRBV6-3, were excluded. Donors belonging to an Asian-associated ancestry cluster reportedly showed fewer N-insertions in productive TCRs than the approximately 680-donor mean, according to what a later analysis found.

On this clone itself: Its matching antigen is unknown.

The CDR3 consists of 15 residues. CDR1 and CDR2 from the germline V gene are SGHRS and YFSETQ. Trimming cost V 0 bases and J 0 bases, with 7 bases left between them. The PCR made use of 60 Vbeta and 13 Jbeta primers. TCRdb's copy holds only in-frame clones and misses some; the assay was immunoSEQ multiplex PCR. This sample has roughly 120,000 clones; over 60% occur once, and the top ten carry around 4%. V is TRBV5-1 and J is TRBJ2-1; D call uncertain. Specimen: PBMCs. This clonotype was sampled from a human donor in good health. The CDR3 protein is CASSLEESSYNEQFF. The CDR3, as DNA: TGCGCCAGCAGCTTGGAAGAGAGCTCCTACAATGAGCAGTTCTTC.